This paragraph covers one TCR beta chain sequence. The table came from immunoSEQ multiplex PCR; TCRdb's copy has only in-frame clones and leaves some out. The data contain about 160,000 clones, 86% of them singletons. Germline assignment: CDR1 MNHNY and CDR2 SVGAGI (reference sequence). The CDR3 covers 12 residues. V was trimmed by 0 bases and J by 7 bases, leaving 6 bases between them. This entry is derived from a study of cytomegalovirus exposure and HLA in healthy donors. The chain carries TRBV6-6 and TRBJ1-1; D not resolved. The sequence came from a woman in her twenties or thirties in good health and CMV-seronegative. What was sequenced was PBMCs. As DNA, the CDR3 is TGTGCCAGCAGTTACTCGGCGAGTGAAGCTTTCTTT. It specifies CASSYSASEAFF.